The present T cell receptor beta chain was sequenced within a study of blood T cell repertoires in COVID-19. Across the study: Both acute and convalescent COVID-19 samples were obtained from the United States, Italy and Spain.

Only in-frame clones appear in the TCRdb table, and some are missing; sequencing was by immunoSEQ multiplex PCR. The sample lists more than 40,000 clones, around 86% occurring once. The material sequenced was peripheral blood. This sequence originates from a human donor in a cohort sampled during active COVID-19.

The CDR3 coding sequence is TGTGCCAGCATCCCCCCCTGGTTCGTCGGGACTAGCGCGTACAATGAGCAGTTCTTC. Translating gives CASIPPWFVGTSAYNEQFF. The chain recombines TRBV28 with TRBJ2-1; 10 positions agree with TRBD2. J gave up 4 bases and V 7 bases, and 19 bases lay outside the gene matches. The CDR3 sequence is 19 residues long. Germline-derived CDR1 and CDR2 are MDHEN and SYDVKM.